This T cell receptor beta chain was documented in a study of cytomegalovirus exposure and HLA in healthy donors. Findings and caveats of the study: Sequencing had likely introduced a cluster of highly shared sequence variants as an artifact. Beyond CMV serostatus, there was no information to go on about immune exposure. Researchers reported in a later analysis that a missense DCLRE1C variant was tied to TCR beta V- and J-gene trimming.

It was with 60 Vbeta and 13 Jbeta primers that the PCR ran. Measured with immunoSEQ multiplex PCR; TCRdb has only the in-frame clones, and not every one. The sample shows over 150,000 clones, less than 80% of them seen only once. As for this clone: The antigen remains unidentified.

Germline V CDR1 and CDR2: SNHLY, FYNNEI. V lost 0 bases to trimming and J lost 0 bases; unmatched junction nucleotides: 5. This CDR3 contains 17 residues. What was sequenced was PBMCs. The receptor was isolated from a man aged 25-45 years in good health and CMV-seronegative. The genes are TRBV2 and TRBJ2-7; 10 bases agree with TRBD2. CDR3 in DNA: TGTGCCAGCAGTGAAGCGGTACTAGCGGGGAGCTCCTACGAGCAGTACTTC. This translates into CASSEAVLAGSSYEQYF.